Listed below are T cell receptor beta chains from one sample, sequenced in a study of T cells in Graves' hyperthyroidism and ophthalmopathy. TCRdb fed the multiplex PCR reads into MiXCR, producing one record per CDR3 protein. This sample carries 490,000 or so distinct CDR3 sequences, approximately 49% of them seen once, and the ten largest clones take about two fifths. Sequencing was carried out using peripheral blood or thyroid tissue (not recorded which). The receptor set was obtained from an adult woman with Graves' disease, either hyperthyroidism or ophthalmopathy (not recorded which). The CDR3 runs from the conserved cysteine through the conserved F or W. A D gene is named only where the DNA matches it firmly. Clone size appears in some rows only: once, few, many, or a class for an expanded clone.

V	D	J	size	DNA	CDR3
TRBV19	-	TRBJ1-5	many	TGTGCCAGTAGTATCTGGGAAAAGGGCAATCAGCCCCAGCATTTT	CASSIWEKGNQPQHF
TRBV19	-	TRBJ1-5	many	TGTGCCAGTACCACCGGGTCCTGGATCAATCAGCCCCAGCATTTT	CASTTGSWINQPQHF
TRBV10-2	TRBD1	TRBJ1-1	few	TGCGCCAGCAGTGAAATGGGACAGGGTGTGACTGAAGCTTTCTTT	CASSEMGQGVTEAFF
TRBV6-2/TRBV6-3	-	TRBJ1-1	many	TGTGCCAGCAGTTACTCCGCCATGGCTGCGTCTGAAGCTTTCTTT	CASSYSAMAASEAFF
TRBV11-1	-	TRBJ1-1	many	TGTGCCAGCAGCTTAACGGGACGGGTAAACACTGAAGCTTTCTTT	CASSLTGRVNTEAFF
TRBV5-1	-	TRBJ1-2	many	TGCGCCAGCAGCAGACTCTTCTCTGAGGGGAGTGGGTATGGCTACACCTTC	CASSRLFSEGSGYGYTF
TRBV6-5	-	TRBJ1-2	-	TGTGCCAGCAGTTGGACCTTTAACTATGGCTACACCTTC	CASSWTFNYGYTF
TRBV20-1	TRBD2	TRBJ2-7	-	TGCAGTGCTAGTCTACCCCAGCGGGGGGACTACGAGCAGTACTTC	CSASLPQRGDYEQYF
TRBV7-2	-	TRBJ1-2	-	TGTGCCAGCAGCTTAGTTCGGGCGGGTCATGGCTACACCTTC	CASSLVRAGHGYTF
TRBV7-9	-	TRBJ1-1	many	TGTGCCAGCAGCTTAGGAGTCGGCAGGGGATGGACTGAAGCTTTCTTT	CASSLGVGRGWTEAFF
TRBV5-6	-	TRBJ2-2	few	TGTGCCAGCAGCTTCTCGTGGAGGAAGAACACCGGGGAGCTGTTTTTT	CASSFSWRKNTGELFF
TRBV10-3	TRBD2	TRBJ2-2	many	TGTGCCATCAGTGAGCGGGAGGGGACCGGGGAGCTGTTTTTT	CAISEREGTGELFF
TRBV10-3	TRBD1	TRBJ1-5	-	TGTGCCATCAGTGGATCGGGACAGGGGGCTGGTCAGCCCCAGCATTTT	CAISGSGQGAGQPQHF
TRBV20-1	-	TRBJ2-5	many	TGCAGTGCGATGAAGACCTGGCGGGAGACCCAGTACTTC	CSAMKTWRETQYF
TRBV10-3	TRBD1	TRBJ1-5	once	TGTGCCATCAGGCCATGGACTAGCGGGACAGGGGGCTTTCAGCCCCAGCATTTT	CAIRPWTSGTGGFQPQHF
TRBV5-6	-	TRBJ2-5	many	TGTGCCAGCAGCTTGGCCTTCAGAGCGGAGACCCAGTACTTC	CASSLAFRAETQYF
TRBV7-9	-	TRBJ2-5	-	TGTGCCAGCAGCTTAGGCGGCAGTCGGGAGACCCAGTACTTC	CASSLGGSRETQYF
TRBV6-2/TRBV6-3	-	TRBJ2-7	-	TGTGCCAGCAGTAAACCAGTATACGAGCAGTACTTC	CASSKPVYEQYF
TRBV2	-	TRBJ2-5	-	TGTGCCAGCAAAGGATCGGGAGTACAAGAGACCCAGTACTTC	CASKGSGVQETQYF
TRBV10-3	TRBD1	TRBJ1-5	few	TGTGCCATCAGTGAGTCGCCCTTCACCTTGACAGGGATACAGCCCCAGCATTTT	CAISESPFTLTGIQPQHF
TRBV25-1	-	TRBJ2-7	few	TGTGCCACCACGTCCGGGGGAACCGAGCAGTACTTC	CATTSGGTEQYF
TRBV11-2	-	TRBJ1-2	-	TGTGCCAGCACCCTTAGCTGGGTACAGGGTTACTATGGCTACACCTTC	CASTLSWVQGYYGYTF
TRBV12-3/TRBV12-4	TRBD1	TRBJ2-6	many	TGTGCCAGCAGTTTGACAGGGGGTAGCGCTGGGGCCAACGTCCTGACTTTC	CASSLTGGSAGANVLTF
TRBV6-1	TRBD2	TRBJ2-7	once	TGTGCCAGCAGTCCCCGCGGGACTAGCGGGAGTTACGAGCAGTACTTC	CASSPRGTSGSYEQYF
TRBV19	-	TRBJ2-7	-	TGTGCCAGTAGTACTAAGACAGGTCTCCACGAGCAGTACTTC	CASSTKTGLHEQYF
TRBV19	-	TRBJ2-5	-	TGTGCCAGTAGTATAGTTAAGATGGAGACCCAGTACTTC	CASSIVKMETQYF
TRBV10-3	-	TRBJ2-7	-	TGTGCCTCCCAAACCTCGGGTTCCTACGAGCAGTACTTC	CASQTSGSYEQYF
TRBV19	-	TRBJ1-1	-	TGTGCCAGTAGGGGGTCAATGAACACTGAAGCTTTCTTT	CASRGSMNTEAFF
TRBV7-9	-	TRBJ2-6	many	TGTGCCAGCAGCGAACAGAGCTCTGGGGCCAACGTCCTGACTTTC	CASSEQSSGANVLTF
TRBV5-1	TRBD1	TRBJ1-4	-	TGCGCCAGCGCGGGACAGGGGATGAGGGATGAAAAACTGTTTTTT	CASAGQGMRDEKLFF
TRBV5-1	TRBD1	TRBJ1-3	-	TGCGCCAGCAGCTTGGGGGGCAGGGGGAGTTTTCTCTCTGGAAACACCATATATTTT	CASSLGGRGSFLSGNTIYF